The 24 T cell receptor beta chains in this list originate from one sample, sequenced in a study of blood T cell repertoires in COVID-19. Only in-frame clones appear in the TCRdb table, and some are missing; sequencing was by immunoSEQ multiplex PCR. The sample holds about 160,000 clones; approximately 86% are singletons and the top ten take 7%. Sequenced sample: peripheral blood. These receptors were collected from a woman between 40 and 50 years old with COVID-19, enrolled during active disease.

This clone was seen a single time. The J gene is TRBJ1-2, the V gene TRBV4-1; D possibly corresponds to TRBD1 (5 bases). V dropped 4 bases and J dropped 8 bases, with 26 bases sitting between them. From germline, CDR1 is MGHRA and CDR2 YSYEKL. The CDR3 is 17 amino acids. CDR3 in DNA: TGCGCCAGCAGCCTATCCCATACCGGTGGGGCAGGGATCGGCTACACCTTC. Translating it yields CASSLSHTGGAGIGYTF.

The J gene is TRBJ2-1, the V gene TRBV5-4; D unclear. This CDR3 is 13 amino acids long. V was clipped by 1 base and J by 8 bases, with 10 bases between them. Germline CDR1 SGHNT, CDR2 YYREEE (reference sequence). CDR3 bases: TGTGCCAGCAGCTTGAAGAATGGGCATGAGCAGTTCTTC. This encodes CASSLKNGHEQFF.

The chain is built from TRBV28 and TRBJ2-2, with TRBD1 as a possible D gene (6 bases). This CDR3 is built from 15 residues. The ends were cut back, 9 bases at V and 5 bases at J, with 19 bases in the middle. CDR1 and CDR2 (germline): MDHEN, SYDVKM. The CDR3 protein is CASAGPQGLTGELFF. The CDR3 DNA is TGTGCCAGTGCCGGTCCACAGGGATTGACCGGGGAGCTGTTTTTT.

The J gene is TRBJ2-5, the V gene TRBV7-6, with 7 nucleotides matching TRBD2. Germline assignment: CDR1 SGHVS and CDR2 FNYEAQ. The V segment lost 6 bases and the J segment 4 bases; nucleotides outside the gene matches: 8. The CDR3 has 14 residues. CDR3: CASSLRGVGETQYF. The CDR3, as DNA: TGTGCCAGCAGTCTTCGGGGGGTAGGAGAGACCCAGTACTTC.

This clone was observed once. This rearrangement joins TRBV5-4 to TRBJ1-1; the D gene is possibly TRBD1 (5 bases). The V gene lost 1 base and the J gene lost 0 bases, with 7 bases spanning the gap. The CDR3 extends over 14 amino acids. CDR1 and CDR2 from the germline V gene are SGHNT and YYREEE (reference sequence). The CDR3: CASSLQGMNTEAFF. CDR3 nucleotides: TGTGCCAGCAGCTTGCAGGGAATGAACACTGAAGCTTTCTTT. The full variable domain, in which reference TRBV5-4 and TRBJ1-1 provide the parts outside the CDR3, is ETGVTQSPTHLIKTRGQQVTLRCSSQSGHNTVSWYQQALGQGPQFIFQYYREEENGRGNFPPRFSGLQFPNYSSELNVNALELDDSALYLCASSLQGMNTEAFFGQGTRLTVV.

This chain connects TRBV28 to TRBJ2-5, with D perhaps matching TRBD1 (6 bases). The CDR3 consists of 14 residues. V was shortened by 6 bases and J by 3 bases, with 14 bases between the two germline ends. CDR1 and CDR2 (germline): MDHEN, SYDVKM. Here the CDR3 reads CASRPTGSEETQYF. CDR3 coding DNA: TGTGCCAGCAGACCTACAGGGTCTGAAGAGACCCAGTACTTC.

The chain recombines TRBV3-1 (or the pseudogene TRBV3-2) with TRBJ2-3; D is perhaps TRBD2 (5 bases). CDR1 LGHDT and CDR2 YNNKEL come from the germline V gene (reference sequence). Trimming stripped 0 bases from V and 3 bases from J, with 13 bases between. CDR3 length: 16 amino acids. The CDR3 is CASSQERSRGTDTQYF. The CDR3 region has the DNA TGTGCCAGCAGCCAAGAGCGGTCTCGCGGGACAGATACGCAGTATTTT.

The CDR3 DNA follows: TGTGCCAGCAGCCATACTAGCGGGAGAGGCACCGGGGAGCTGTTTTTT. Translated: CASSHTSGRGTGELFF. The chain couples TRBV3-1 (or the pseudogene TRBV3-2) to TRBJ2-2, with 11 bases matching TRBD2. V trimming: 3 bases; J trimming: 4 bases; junction bases outside the gene matches: 4. CDR1 and CDR2 (germline): LGHDT, YNNKEL (reference sequence). The CDR3 runs to 16 residues.

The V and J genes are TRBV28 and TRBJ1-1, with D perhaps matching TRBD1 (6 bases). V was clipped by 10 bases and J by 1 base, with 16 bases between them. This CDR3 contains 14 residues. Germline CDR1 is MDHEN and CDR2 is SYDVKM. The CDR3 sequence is CATDPGDGNTEAFF. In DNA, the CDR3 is TGTGCCACCGATCCAGGGGACGGGAACACTGAAGCTTTCTTT.

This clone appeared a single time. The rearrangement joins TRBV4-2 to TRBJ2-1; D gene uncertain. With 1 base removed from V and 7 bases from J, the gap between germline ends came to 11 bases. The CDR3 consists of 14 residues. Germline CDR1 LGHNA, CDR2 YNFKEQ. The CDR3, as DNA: TGTGCCAGCAGCCAAGCTGGTACGACAAATGAGCAGTTCTTC. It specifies CASSQAGTTNEQFF.

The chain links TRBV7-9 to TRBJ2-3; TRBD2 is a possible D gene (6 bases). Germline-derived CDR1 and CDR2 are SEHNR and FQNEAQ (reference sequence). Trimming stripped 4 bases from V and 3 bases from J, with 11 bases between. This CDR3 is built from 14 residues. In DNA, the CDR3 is TGTGCCAGCAGCTCAAGACTAGGTACAGATACGCAGTATTTT. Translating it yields CASSSRLGTDTQYF. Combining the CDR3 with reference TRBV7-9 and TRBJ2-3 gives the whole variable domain DTGVSQNPRHKITKRGQNVTFRCDPISEHNRLYWYRQTLGQGPEFLTYFQNEAQLEKSRLLSDRFSAERPKGSFSTLEIQRTEQGDSAMYLCASSSRLGTDTQYFGPGTRLTVL.

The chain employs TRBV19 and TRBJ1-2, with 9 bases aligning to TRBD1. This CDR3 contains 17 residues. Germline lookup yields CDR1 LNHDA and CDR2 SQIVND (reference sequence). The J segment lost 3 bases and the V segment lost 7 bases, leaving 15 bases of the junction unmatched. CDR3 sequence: CASTPIGGTGRHYGYTF. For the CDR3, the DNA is TGTGCCAGTACCCCTATCGGTGGGACAGGGAGGCACTATGGCTACACCTTC.

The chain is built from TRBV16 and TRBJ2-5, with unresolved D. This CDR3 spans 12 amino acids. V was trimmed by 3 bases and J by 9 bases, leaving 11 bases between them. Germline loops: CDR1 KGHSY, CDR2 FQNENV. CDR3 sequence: CASSHQIQAQYF. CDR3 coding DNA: TGTGCCAGCAGCCACCAGATCCAGGCCCAGTACTTC.

CDR3 in DNA: TGTGCCAGCACCGGACTAGCGGGAAACACCGGGGAGCTGTTTTTT. It specifies CASTGLAGNTGELFF. V gene TRBV6-6 combines with J gene TRBJ2-2, with TRBD2 matching 12 bases. With V trimmed by 7 bases and J by 2 bases, 2 bases remained unmatched. Per the germline V gene, CDR1 is MNHNY and CDR2 is SVGAGI (reference sequence). This CDR3 region has 15 residues.

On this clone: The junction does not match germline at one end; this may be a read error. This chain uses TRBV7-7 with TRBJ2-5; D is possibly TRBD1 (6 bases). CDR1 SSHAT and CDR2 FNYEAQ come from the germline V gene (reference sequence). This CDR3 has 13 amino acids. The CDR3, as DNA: TGTGCTAGCAGCCGAGACAGGCAAGAGACCCAGTACTTC. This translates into CASSRDRQETQYF.

Here the CDR3 reads CASSLVGTGGEKLFF. The CDR3 nucleotides are TGTGCCAGCAGCTTAGTCGGGACAGGGGGTGAAAAACTGTTTTTT. V is TRBV7-2 and J is TRBJ1-4; 11 bases are a match to TRBD1. Germline CDR1 is SGHTA and CDR2 is FQGNSA. CDR3 length: 15 amino acids. The trim removed 1 base at V and 7 bases at J, leaving 2 bases unmatched.

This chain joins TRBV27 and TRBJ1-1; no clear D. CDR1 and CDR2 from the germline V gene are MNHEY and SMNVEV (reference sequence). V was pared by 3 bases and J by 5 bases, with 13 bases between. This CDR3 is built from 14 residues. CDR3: CASSFWEGGTEAFF. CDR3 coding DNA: TGTGCCAGCAGTTTCTGGGAGGGAGGTACTGAAGCTTTCTTT.

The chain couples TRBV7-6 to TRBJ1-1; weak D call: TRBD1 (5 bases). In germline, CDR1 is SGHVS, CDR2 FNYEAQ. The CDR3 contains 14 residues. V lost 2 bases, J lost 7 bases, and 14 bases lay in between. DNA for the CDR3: TGTGCCAGCAGCTTAAAATTGAGGGGAGGTGAAGCTTTCTTT. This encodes CASSLKLRGGEAFF.

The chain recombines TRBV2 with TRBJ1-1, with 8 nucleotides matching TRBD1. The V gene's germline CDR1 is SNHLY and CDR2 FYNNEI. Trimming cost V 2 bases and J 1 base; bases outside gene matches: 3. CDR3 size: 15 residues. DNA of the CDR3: TGTGCCAGCAGTGAACAACAGGGGGGGAACACTGAAGCTTTCTTT. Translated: CASSEQQGGNTEAFF.

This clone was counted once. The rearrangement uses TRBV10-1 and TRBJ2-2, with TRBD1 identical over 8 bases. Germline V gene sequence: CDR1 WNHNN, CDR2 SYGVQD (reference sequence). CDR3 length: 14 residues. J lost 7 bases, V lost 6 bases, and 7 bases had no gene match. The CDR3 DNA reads TGCGCCAGCAGAGCAGGGGGCGCGGACGGGGAGCTGTTTTTT. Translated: CASRAGGADGELFF.

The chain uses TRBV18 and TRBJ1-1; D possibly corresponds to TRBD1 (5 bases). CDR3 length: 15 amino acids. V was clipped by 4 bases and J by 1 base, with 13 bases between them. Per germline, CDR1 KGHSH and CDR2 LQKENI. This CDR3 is CASSRGSGENTEAFF. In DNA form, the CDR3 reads TGTGCCAGCTCACGCGGCTCGGGGGAGAACACTGAAGCTTTCTTT.

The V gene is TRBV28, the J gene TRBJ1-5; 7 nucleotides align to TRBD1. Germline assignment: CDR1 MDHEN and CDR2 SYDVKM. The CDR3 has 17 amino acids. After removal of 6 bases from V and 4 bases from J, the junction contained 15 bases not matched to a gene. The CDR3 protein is CASSFRSNTGANQPQHF. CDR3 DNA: TGTGCCAGCAGCTTCCGATCAAATACAGGGGCTAATCAGCCCCAGCATTTT.

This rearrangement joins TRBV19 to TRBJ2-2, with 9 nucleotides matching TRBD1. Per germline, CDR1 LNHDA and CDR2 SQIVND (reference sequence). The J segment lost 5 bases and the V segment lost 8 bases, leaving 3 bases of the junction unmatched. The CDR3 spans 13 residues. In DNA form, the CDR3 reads TGTGCCAGTTCGGACAGGGGTACCGGGGAGCTGTTTTTT. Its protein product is CASSDRGTGELFF.

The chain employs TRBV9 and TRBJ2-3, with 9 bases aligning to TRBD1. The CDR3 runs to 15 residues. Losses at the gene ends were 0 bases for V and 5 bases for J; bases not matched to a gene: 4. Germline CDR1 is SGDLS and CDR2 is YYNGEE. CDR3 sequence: CASSVEGTGRDTQYF. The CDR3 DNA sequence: TGTGCCAGCAGCGTAGAGGGGACAGGGCGAGATACGCAGTATTTT.